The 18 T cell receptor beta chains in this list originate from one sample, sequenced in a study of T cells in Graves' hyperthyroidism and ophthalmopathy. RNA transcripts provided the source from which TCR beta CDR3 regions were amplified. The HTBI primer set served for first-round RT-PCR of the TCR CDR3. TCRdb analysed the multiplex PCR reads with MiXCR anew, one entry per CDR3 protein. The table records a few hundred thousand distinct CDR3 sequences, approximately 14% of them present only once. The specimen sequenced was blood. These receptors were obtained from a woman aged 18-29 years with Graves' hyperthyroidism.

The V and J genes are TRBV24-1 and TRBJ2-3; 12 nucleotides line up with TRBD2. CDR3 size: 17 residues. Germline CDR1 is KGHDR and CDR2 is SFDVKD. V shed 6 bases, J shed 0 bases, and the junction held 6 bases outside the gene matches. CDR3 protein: CATSQTSGSTSTDTQYF. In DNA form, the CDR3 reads TGTGCCACCAGTCAGACTAGCGGGAGCACAAGCACAGATACGCAGTATTTT.

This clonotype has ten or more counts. In nucleotides, the CDR3 is TGTGCCAGCAGTTCCCCCAGGGAAGGCAAAAACATTCAGTACTTC. It is translated as CASSSPREGKNIQYF. The chain couples TRBV27 to TRBJ2-4, with a possible D match to TRBD1 (5 bases). The CDR3 contains 15 residues. The V and J ends lost 4 bases and 3 bases respectively, with 13 bases between them. CDR1 is MNHEY and CDR2 is SMNVEV in the germline V gene (reference sequence).

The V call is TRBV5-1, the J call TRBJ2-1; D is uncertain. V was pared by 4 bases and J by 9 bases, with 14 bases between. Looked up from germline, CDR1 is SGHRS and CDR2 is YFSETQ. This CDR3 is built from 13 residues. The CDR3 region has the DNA TGCGCCAGCAGCCACGCGGACGGAGTTGAGCAGTTCTTC. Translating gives CASSHADGVEQFF.

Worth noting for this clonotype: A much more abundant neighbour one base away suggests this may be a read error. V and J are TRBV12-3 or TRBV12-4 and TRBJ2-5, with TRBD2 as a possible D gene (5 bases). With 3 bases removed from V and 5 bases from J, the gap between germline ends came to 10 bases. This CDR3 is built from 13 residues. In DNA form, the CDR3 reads TGTGCCAGCAGTTTTCGGAGGACGGAGACCCAGTACTTC. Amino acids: CASSFRRTETQYF.

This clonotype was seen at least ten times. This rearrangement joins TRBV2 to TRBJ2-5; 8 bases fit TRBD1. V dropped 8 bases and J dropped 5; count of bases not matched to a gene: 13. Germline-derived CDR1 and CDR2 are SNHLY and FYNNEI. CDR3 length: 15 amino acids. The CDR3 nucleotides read TGTGCCAGCCGGGACAGGCAACCTTTAGGGGAGACCCAGTACTTC. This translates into CASRDRQPLGETQYF.

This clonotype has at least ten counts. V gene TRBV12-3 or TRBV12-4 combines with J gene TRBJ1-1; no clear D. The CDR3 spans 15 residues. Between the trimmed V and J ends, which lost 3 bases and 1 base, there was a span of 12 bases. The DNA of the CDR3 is TGTGCCAGCAGTTTTGACGGCCCGGCGAACACTGAAGCTTTCTTT. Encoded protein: CASSFDGPANTEAFF.

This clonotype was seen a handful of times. CDR3 nucleotides: TGTGCCAGCAGTGGAAGGCGGGCTCAGGATACGGGGGAGACCCAGTACTTC. This codes for CASSGRRAQDTGETQYF. The chain couples TRBV25-1 to TRBJ2-5, with D maybe TRBD2 (5 bases). This CDR3 is built from 17 residues. From germline, CDR1 is MGHDK and CDR2 SYGVNS. Trimming took 4 bases from V and 5 from J, leaving 23 bases between them.

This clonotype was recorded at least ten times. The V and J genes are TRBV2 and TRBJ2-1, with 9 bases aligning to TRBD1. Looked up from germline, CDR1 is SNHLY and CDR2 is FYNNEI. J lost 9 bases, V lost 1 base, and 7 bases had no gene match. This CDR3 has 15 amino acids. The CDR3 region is CASSEGDRVGVEQFF. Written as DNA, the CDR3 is TGTGCCAGCAGTGAAGGGGACAGGGTAGGGGTTGAGCAGTTCTTC.

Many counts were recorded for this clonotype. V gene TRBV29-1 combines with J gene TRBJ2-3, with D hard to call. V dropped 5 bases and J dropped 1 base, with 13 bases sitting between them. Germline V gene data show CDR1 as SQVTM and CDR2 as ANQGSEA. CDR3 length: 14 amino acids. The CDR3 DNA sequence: TGCAGCGTTCTGGGTGGAAGAGGCACAGATACGCAGTATTTT. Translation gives CSVLGGRGTDTQYF.

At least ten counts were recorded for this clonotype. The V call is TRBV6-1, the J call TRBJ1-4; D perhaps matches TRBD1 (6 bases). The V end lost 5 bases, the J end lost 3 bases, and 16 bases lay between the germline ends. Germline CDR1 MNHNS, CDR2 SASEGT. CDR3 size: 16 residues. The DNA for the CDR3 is TGTGCCAGCAGTTTCGACCAGACAGGACCTAATGAAAAACTGTTTTTT. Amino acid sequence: CASSFDQTGPNEKLFF.

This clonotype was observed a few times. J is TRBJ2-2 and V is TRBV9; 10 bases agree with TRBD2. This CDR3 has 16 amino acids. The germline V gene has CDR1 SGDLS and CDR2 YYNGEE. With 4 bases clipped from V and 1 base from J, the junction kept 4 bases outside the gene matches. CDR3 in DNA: TGTGCCAGCAGCTTCAGCGGGAGGGGGAACACCGGGGAGCTGTTTTTT. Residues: CASSFSGRGNTGELFF. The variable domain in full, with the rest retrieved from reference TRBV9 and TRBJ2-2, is DSGVTQTPKHLITATGQRVTLRCSPRSGDLSVYWYQQSLDQGLQFLIQYYNGEERAKGNILERFSAQQFPDLHSELNLSSLELGDSALYFCASSFSGRGNTGELFFGEGSRLTVL.

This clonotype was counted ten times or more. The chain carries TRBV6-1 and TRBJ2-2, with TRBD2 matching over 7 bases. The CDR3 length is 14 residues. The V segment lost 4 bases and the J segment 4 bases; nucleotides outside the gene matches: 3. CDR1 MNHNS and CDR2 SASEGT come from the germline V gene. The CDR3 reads CASSAGGLTGELFF. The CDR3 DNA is TGTGCCAGCAGTGCGGGAGGCCTCACCGGGGAGCTGTTTTTT.

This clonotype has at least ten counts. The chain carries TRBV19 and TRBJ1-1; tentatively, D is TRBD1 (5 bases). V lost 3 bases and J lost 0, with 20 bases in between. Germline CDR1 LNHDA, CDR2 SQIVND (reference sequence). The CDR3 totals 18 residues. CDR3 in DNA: TGTGCCAGTAGTATCGGGTTCCAGGGAAAGACCATGAACACTGAAGCTTTCTTT. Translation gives CASSIGFQGKTMNTEAFF. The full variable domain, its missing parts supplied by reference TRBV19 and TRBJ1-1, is DGGITQSPKYLFRKEGQNVTLSCEQNLNHDAMYWYRQDPGQGLRLIYYSQIVNDFQKGDIAEGYSVSREKKESFPLTVTSAQKNPTAFYLCASSIGFQGKTMNTEAFFGQGTRLTVV.

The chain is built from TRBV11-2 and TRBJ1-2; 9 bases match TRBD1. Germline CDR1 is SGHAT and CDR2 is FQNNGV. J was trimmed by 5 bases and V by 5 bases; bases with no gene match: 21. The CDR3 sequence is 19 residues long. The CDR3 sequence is CASSDGPGTGTGEGYGYTF. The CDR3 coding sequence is TGTGCCAGCAGCGATGGACCCGGGACAGGGACCGGGGAGGGGTATGGCTACACCTTC. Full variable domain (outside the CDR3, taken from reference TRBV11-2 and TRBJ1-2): EAGVAQSPRYKIIEKRQSVAFWCNPISGHATLYWYQQILGQGPKLLIQFQNNGVVDDSQLPKDRFSAERLKGVDSTLKIQPAKLEDSAVYLCASSDGPGTGTGEGYGYTFGSGTRLTVV.

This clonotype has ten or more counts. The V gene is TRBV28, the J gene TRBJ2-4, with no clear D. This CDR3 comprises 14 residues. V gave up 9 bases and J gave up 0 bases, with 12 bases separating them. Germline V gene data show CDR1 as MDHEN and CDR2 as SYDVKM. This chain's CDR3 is CASWGALAKNIQYF. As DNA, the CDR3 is TGTGCCAGTTGGGGTGCGTTAGCCAAAAACATTCAGTACTTC.

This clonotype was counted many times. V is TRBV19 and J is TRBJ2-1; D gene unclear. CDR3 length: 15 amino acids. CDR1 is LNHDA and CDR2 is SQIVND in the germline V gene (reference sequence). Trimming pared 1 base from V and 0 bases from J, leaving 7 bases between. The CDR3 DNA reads TGTGCCAGTAGTATAGCTCCGAGCTCCTACAATGAGCAGTTCTTC. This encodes CASSIAPSSYNEQFF.

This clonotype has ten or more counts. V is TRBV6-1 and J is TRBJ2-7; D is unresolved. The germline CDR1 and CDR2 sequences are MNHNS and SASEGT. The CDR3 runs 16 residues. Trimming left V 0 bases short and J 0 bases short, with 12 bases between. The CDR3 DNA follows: TGTGCCAGCAGTGAAGCGCAGATGGGCGGCTCCTACGAGCAGTACGTC. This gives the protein CASSEAQMGGSYEQYV.

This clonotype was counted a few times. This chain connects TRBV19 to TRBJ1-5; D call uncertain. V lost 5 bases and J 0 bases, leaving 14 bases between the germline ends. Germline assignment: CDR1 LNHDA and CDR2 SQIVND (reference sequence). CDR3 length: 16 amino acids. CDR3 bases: TGTGCCAGTAGTCATAAGGGAGGGAATAGCAATCAGCCCCAGCATTTT. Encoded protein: CASSHKGGNSNQPQHF.